This T cell receptor beta chain was sequenced in a study of cytomegalovirus exposure and HLA in healthy donors. 13 Jbeta primers and 60 Vbeta primers were used for the PCR. TCRdb's copy holds only in-frame clones and misses some; the assay was immunoSEQ multiplex PCR. The repertoire holds 180,000 or so clones, roughly 73% seen once, with about 7.7% in the top ten. A word on this clone: Its target is not known.

Looked up from germline, CDR1 is SGHRS and CDR2 is YFSETQ. Trimming shortened V by 5 bases and J by 1 base, and 18 bases separated the two germline ends. CDR3 length: 17 amino acids. Whole-study findings and limits: Rare TCR sequences dominated, though some public TCRs recurred in many donors.

The chain has TRBV5-1 and TRBJ2-2; maybe TRBD1 (6 bases). The sequenced sample was PBMCs. This receptor was taken from a woman in her thirties or forties in good health and CMV-seropositive. CDR3: CASRASTGSRNTGELFF. For the CDR3, the DNA is TGCGCCAGCAGAGCCTCAACAGGGTCAAGGAACACCGGGGAGCTGTTTTTT.